This section outlines one T cell receptor beta chain sequence together with its context. The entry originates in a study of shared clonotypes between healthy human individuals. Deletions cut 9 bases from V and 4 bases from J, with 20 bases between. The CDR3 has 15 amino acids. Germline V gene lookup returns CDR1 MDHEN and CDR2 SYDVKM. Generated by immunoSEQ multiplex PCR, the TCRdb table keeps only in-frame clones and is missing some. The sample includes about 710,000 clones, 55% to 80% seen only once; the top ten take about 1.8%. Material: memory CD4+ T cells sorted from blood. The subset: CD45RA-negative fraction. The source of this sequence is a woman aged 30 to 39 in good health. The chain uses TRBV28 and TRBJ2-3, with D unclear. In DNA form, the CDR3 reads TGTGCCAGTCGTGGGCGGAAAGGCGCGTCAGATACGCAGTATTTT. Its protein product is CASRGRKGASDTQYF. The whole variable domain, remainder taken from reference TRBV28 and TRBJ2-3, is DVKVTQSSRYLVKRTGEKVFLECVQDMDHENMFWYRQDPGLGLRLIYFSYDVKMKEKGDIPEGYSVSREKKERFSLILESASTNQTSMYLCASRGRKGASDTQYFGPGTRLTVL.